A single sample gave rise to the 27 T cell receptor beta chains below, sequenced in a study of response to subunit inactivated influenza vaccine. MiXCR, applied by TCRdb to the RT-PCR reads, yields one record per CDR3 protein. The sample consists of 500,000 to 550,000 distinct CDR3 sequences, 6% to 9% of them appearing once. The sequencing used PBMCs from blood, collected around 25 months after vaccination. The receptors derive from a man between 50 and 75 years old who received an inactivated influenza vaccine.

The V call is TRBV10-3, the J call TRBJ2-2; D gene ambiguous. The ends were cut back, 7 bases at V and 1 base at J, with 7 bases in the middle. CDR1 is ENHRY and CDR2 is SYGVKD in the germline V gene. This CDR3 contains 13 residues. The CDR3 sequence is CAITNMNTGELFF. The CDR3 DNA sequence: TGTGCCATCACCAACATGAACACCGGGGAGCTGTTTTTT.

In this sample, this clonotype turned up many times. J is TRBJ2-3 and V is TRBV5-1; D may be TRBD2 (5 bases). The CDR3 loop spans 15 amino acids. Per germline, CDR1 SGHRS and CDR2 YFSETQ. Trimming shortened V by 4 bases and J by 6 bases, and 18 bases separated the two germline ends. Here the CDR3 DNA reads TGCGCCAGCAGCCCAGGAGCTAGCTCTCCGGATACGCAGTATTTT. It encodes CASSPGASSPDTQYF.

Many counts were recorded for this clonotype. The genes are TRBV28 and TRBJ2-3, with a weak D call TRBD1 (6 bases). CDR1 MDHEN and CDR2 SYDVKM come from the germline V gene. Trimming removed 2 bases from V and 0 bases from J, with 6 bases in between. The CDR3 has 14 amino acids. CDR3 coding DNA: TGTGCCAGCAGTTTAAGGGGGAGCACAGATACGCAGTATTTT. It yields the protein CASSLRGSTDTQYF.

CDR3 region: CSARQGMQTQYF. CDR3 DNA sequence: TGCAGTGCTAGACAGGGGATGCAGACCCAGTACTTC. The chain uses TRBV20-1 and TRBJ2-5, with D tentatively TRBD1 (6 bases). V gave up 2 bases and J gave up 6 bases, with 10 bases separating them. This CDR3 is built from 12 residues. Germline V lookup: CDR1 DFQATT, CDR2 SNEGSKA (reference sequence).

This clonotype was counted a few times. The chain joins TRBV3-1 to TRBJ1-2; D is perhaps TRBD1 (6 bases). With 2 bases removed from V and 1 base from J, the gap between germline ends came to 14 bases. The CDR3 consists of 16 residues. Germline values: CDR1 LGHDT, CDR2 YNNKEL (reference sequence). CDR3 sequence: CASSQLTGRGNYGYTF. The CDR3 nucleotides are TGTGCCAGCAGCCAATTAACAGGGAGGGGTAACTATGGCTACACCTTC.

This clonotype has only a few counts. The chain combines TRBV24-1 with TRBJ2-2; perhaps TRBD2 as D (5 bases). Germline V CDR1 and CDR2: KGHDR, SFDVKD. The CDR3 covers 18 residues. Trimming pared 5 bases from V and 6 bases from J, leaving 24 bases between. The CDR3 reads CATSGTLGDLAASGELFF. CDR3 DNA sequence: TGTGCCACCAGTGGGACTCTCGGAGACTTAGCCGCGTCCGGGGAGCTGTTTTTT.

This clonotype came up a few times. The chain joins TRBV6-2 or TRBV6-3 to TRBJ2-7; 11 bases are a match to TRBD2. The germline V gene encodes CDR1 MNHEY and CDR2 SVGEGT. The CDR3 runs to 19 residues. V lost 0 bases, J lost 2 bases, and 12 bases stayed unmatched. The CDR3 DNA sequence: TGTGCCAGCAGTTACTCCCTGGGGCTTACTAGCGGGGGACCCTACGAGCAGTACTTC. Translated, it gives CASSYSLGLTSGGPYEQYF.

This clonotype has only a few counts. The chain couples TRBV2 to TRBJ2-1, with 10 bases lining up with TRBD2. This CDR3 is built from 15 residues. CDR1 is SNHLY and CDR2 is FYNNEI in the germline V gene. V dropped 4 bases and J dropped 4; count of bases not matched to a gene: 4. The CDR3 sequence: CASSVSAGGYNEQFF. CDR3 DNA: TGTGCCAGCAGTGTTTCAGCGGGGGGGTACAATGAGCAGTTCTTC.

The V gene is TRBV3-1, the J gene TRBJ2-2; maybe TRBD1 (5 bases). V lost 1 base and J 5 bases, leaving 14 bases between the germline ends. Germline V lookup: CDR1 LGHDT, CDR2 YNNKEL (reference sequence). This CDR3 has 16 amino acids. CDR3 sequence (DNA): TGTGCCAGCAGCCAAGCCGGCAGGGCCAAGACCGGGGAGCTGTTTTTT. Its translation: CASSQAGRAKTGELFF.

This clonotype was found a few times. CDR3 in DNA: TGTGCCAGCAGCTTAATTCGCGGGGGCCTATCGAACACCGGGGAGCTGTTTTTT. Its translation: CASSLIRGGLSNTGELFF. This chain connects TRBV7-6 to TRBJ2-2, with D possibly matching TRBD2 (7 bases). CDR3 length equals 18 residues. With 2 bases removed from V and 0 bases from J, the gap between germline ends came to 16 bases. In germline, CDR1 is SGHVS, CDR2 FNYEAQ.

This chain uses TRBV28 with TRBJ2-5, with TRBD1 matching over 7 bases. The germline V gene encodes CDR1 MDHEN and CDR2 SYDVKM. This CDR3 contains 16 residues. The trim removed 7 bases at V and 2 bases at J, leaving 13 bases unmatched. CDR3 DNA sequence: TGTGCCAGCAATGGGGGAACAGGGGCTTCTCAAGAGACCCAGTACTTC. It specifies CASNGGTGASQETQYF.

This clonotype appeared a few times. This sequence joins TRBV5-1 and TRBJ1-1; possible D gene TRBD1, 6 bases. Germline V lookup: CDR1 SGHRS, CDR2 YFSETQ. The CDR3 contains 12 residues. With 7 bases removed from V and 9 bases from J, the gap between germline ends came to 16 bases. The chain's CDR3 is CASLQAGGKAFF. The DNA for the CDR3 is TGCGCCAGCTTACAAGCTGGGGGCAAAGCTTTCTTT.

This clonotype has a handful of counts. The genes are TRBV2 and TRBJ2-2; tentative D call: TRBD1 (5 bases). The CDR3 runs 14 residues. CDR1 and CDR2 from the germline V gene are SNHLY and FYNNEI. Trimming stripped 6 bases from V and 1 base from J, with 9 bases between. The CDR3 nucleotides are TGTGCCAGCAGAGCCGACAGGAACACCGGGGAGCTGTTTTTT. It specifies CASRADRNTGELFF. Full variable domain (rest looked up from reference TRBV2 and TRBJ2-2): EPEVTQTPSHQVTQMGQEVILRCVPISNHLYFYWYRQILGQKVEFLVSFYNNEISEKSEIFDDQFSVERPDGSNFTLKIRSTKLEDSAMYFCASRADRNTGELFFGEGSRLTVL.

A note on this clonotype: A much more abundant neighbour one base away suggests this may be a read error. This chain connects TRBV12-3 or TRBV12-4 to TRBJ2-2; D remains ambiguous. The CDR3 extends over 14 amino acids. V lost 3 bases to trimming and J lost 3 bases, with 8 bases between them. The CDR3 bases are TGTGCCAGCAGTTTTGGGCCCGACACCGGGGAGCTGTTTTTT. Translated: CASSFGPDTGELFF.

This clonotype was recorded many times. The chain is built from TRBV29-1 and TRBJ2-1, with 9 bases fitting TRBD2. This CDR3 comprises 14 residues. V was clipped by 4 bases and J by 6 bases; unmatched bases: 7. Per the germline V gene, CDR1 is SQVTM and CDR2 is ANQGSEA. The CDR3 DNA reads TGCAGCGTTGCCTGGCTAGCGGGACGCAATGAGCAGTTCTTC. This translates into CSVAWLAGRNEQFF.

In its sample, this clonotype was seen a few times. The rearrangement joins TRBV20-1 to TRBJ2-3; TRBD2 matches 16 bases. The CDR3 spans 18 residues. Trimming removed 5 bases from V and 1 base from J; junction bases left unmatched: 9. Germline V gene sequence: CDR1 DFQATT, CDR2 SNEGSKA (reference sequence). CDR3 bases: TGCAGTGCTGCCGGGACTAGCGGGAGGGCCGGAGGCACAGATACGCAGTATTTT. Amino acids: CSAAGTSGRAGGTDTQYF.

This clonotype was recorded many times. The chain couples TRBV5-1 to TRBJ1-2; 9 positions agree with TRBD1. CDR3 length: 14 residues. The germline gives CDR1 SGHRS, CDR2 YFSETQ. With V trimmed by 4 bases and J by 8 bases, 9 bases remained unmatched. As DNA, the CDR3 is TGCGCCAGCAGCGTGCTGGGACAGGGCGACGGCTACACCTTC. Translating gives CASSVLGQGDGYTF.

This clonotype showed up many times. This chain joins TRBV27 and TRBJ2-3; no clear D. V lost 4 bases, J lost 3 bases, and 11 bases lay in between. The CDR3 totals 14 residues. CDR1 and CDR2 (germline): MNHEY, SMNVEV (reference sequence). Written as DNA, the CDR3 is TGTGCCAGCAGTTCCTTCCTCCCGACAGATACGCAGTATTTT. This gives the protein CASSSFLPTDTQYF.

The table lists this clonotype with a few counts. The rearrangement joins TRBV9 to TRBJ1-6; D possibly corresponds to TRBD1 (5 bases). The CDR3 runs to 15 residues. V was shortened by 2 bases and J by 2 bases, with 8 bases between the two germline ends. Germline CDR1 and CDR2: SGDLS and YYNGEE. DNA of the CDR3: TGTGCCAGCAGCGTCCAGGGTCCCTATAATTCACCCCTCCACTTT. This gives the protein CASSVQGPYNSPLHF.

This clonotype was seen repeatedly, ten times or more. The genes are TRBV12-3 or TRBV12-4 and TRBJ1-1; D is unresolved. The CDR3 has 12 residues. Deletions cut 6 bases from V and 5 bases from J, with 10 bases between. The CDR3 sequence: CASSRTETEAFF. CDR3 nucleotides: TGTGCCAGCAGCCGGACGGAGACTGAAGCTTTCTTT.

This clonotype has at least ten counts. The chain combines TRBV4-3 with TRBJ1-2; D not certain. Germline CDR1 is LGHNA and CDR2 is YSLEER. V shed 1 base and J shed 13 bases, with 22 bases lying between them. The CDR3 extends over 15 amino acids. In nucleotides, the CDR3 is TGCGCCAGCAGCCAAGTAACCTGGAATCGCGACGGTCGCACCTTC. It yields the protein CASSQVTWNRDGRTF.

A few counts support this clonotype. V gene TRBV20-1 combines with J gene TRBJ2-1; 10 bases are shared with TRBD2. This CDR3 contains 19 residues. Germline V gene data show CDR1 as DFQATT and CDR2 as SNEGSKA (reference sequence). Trimming took 0 bases from V and 3 from J; bases not matched to a gene: 14. CDR3 region: CSARDPGLAVRFNYNEQFF. In DNA form, the CDR3 reads TGCAGTGCTAGAGATCCAGGACTAGCGGTACGATTTAACTACAATGAGCAGTTCTTC.

The CDR3 region has the DNA TGTGCCAGCAGCCGCCGGACAGGACCTAATGAAAAACTGTTTTTT. This translates into CASSRRTGPNEKLFF. This chain connects TRBV7-2 to TRBJ1-4; 7 nucleotides line up with TRBD1. V was pared by 5 bases and J by 3 bases, with 6 bases of the junction left unmatched. This CDR3 comprises 15 residues. The germline V gene encodes CDR1 SGHTA and CDR2 FQGNSA.

This clonotype has ten or more counts. The chain has TRBV15 and TRBJ2-5; the D gene is possibly TRBD1 (5 bases). Germline CDR1 and CDR2: LNHNV and YYDKDF (reference sequence). Trimming shortened V by 0 bases and J by 3 bases, and 8 bases separated the two germline ends. This CDR3 contains 14 residues. DNA for the CDR3: TGTGCCACCAGCAGAGAAGGACAAGAAGAGACCCAGTACTTC. Translated, it gives CATSREGQEETQYF.

This clonotype was recorded a few times. The rearrangement links TRBV5-1 to TRBJ2-2; the D gene is possibly TRBD2 (5 bases). Trimming pared 4 bases from V and 4 bases from J, leaving 14 bases between. The germline V gene encodes CDR1 SGHRS and CDR2 YFSETQ. The CDR3 sequence is 15 residues long. The CDR3 spells CASSVLRGRTGELFF. DNA for the CDR3: TGCGCCAGCAGCGTGTTGAGAGGGCGCACCGGGGAGCTGTTTTTT.

The chain has TRBV3-1 and TRBJ2-1; D is uncertain. V dropped 0 bases and J dropped 5 bases, with 11 bases sitting between them. Germline V gives CDR1 LGHDT, CDR2 YNNKEL (reference sequence). This CDR3 is 15 amino acids long. CDR3 region: CASSQDQVPHNEQFF. In DNA form, the CDR3 reads TGTGCCAGCAGCCAAGATCAGGTCCCCCACAATGAGCAGTTCTTC.

This clonotype was counted many times. The V and J genes are TRBV5-1 and TRBJ1-5, with 8 bases aligning to TRBD1. This CDR3 spans 14 amino acids. The trim removed 3 bases at V and 6 bases at J, leaving 5 bases unmatched. The germline V gene has CDR1 SGHRS and CDR2 YFSETQ. The CDR3 bases are TGCGCCAGCAGCTGGACAGGGTTTGGTCAGCCCCAGCATTTT. It is translated as CASSWTGFGQPQHF.